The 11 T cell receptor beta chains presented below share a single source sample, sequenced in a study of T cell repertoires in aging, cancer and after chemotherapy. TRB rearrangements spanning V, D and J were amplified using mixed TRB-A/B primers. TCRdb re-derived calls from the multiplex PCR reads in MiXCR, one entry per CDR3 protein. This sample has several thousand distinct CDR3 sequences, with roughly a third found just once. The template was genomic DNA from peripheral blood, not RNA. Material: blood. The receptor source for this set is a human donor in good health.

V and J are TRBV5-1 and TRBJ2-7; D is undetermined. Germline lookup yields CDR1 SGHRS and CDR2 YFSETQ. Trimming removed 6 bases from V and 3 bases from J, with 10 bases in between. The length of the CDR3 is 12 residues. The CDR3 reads CASNLGDYEQYF. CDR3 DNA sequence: TGCGCCAGCAACTTAGGAGACTACGAGCAGTACTTC. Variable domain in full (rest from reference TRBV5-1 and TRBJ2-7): KAGVTQTPRYLIKTRGQQVTLSCSPISGHRSVSWYQQTPGQGLQFLFEYFSETQRNKGNFPGRFSGRQFSNSRSEMNVSTLELGDSALYLCASNLGDYEQYFGPGTRLTVT.

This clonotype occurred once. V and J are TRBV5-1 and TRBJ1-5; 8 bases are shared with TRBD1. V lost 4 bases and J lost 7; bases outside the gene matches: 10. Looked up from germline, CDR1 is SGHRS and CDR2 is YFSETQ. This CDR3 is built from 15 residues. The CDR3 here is CASSGVPGGGQPQHF. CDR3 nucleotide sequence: TGCGCCAGCAGCGGAGTCCCAGGGGGCGGGCAGCCCCAGCATTTT.

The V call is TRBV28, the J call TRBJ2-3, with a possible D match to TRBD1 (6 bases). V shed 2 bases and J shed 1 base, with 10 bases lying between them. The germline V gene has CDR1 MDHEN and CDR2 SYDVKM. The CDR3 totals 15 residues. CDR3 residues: CASSLGSGGTDTQYF. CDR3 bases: TGTGCCAGCAGTTTAGGGTCAGGGGGCACAGATACGCAGTATTTT. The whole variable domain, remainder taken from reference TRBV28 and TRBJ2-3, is DVKVTQSSRYLVKRTGEKVFLECVQDMDHENMFWYRQDPGLGLRLIYFSYDVKMKEKGDIPEGYSVSREKKERFSLILESASTNQTSMYLCASSLGSGGTDTQYFGPGTRLTVL.

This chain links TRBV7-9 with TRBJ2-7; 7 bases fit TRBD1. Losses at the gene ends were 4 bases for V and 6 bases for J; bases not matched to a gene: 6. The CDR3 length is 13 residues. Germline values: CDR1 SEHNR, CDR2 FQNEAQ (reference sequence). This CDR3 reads CASSSMTGIEQYF. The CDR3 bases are TGTGCCAGCAGCTCAATGACAGGGATCGAGCAGTACTTC.

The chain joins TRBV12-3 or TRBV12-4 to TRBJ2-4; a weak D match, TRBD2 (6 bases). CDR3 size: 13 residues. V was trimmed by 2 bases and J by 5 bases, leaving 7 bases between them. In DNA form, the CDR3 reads TGTGCCAGCAGTTTACGCGGGGAAAACATTCAGTACTTC. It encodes CASSLRGENIQYF.

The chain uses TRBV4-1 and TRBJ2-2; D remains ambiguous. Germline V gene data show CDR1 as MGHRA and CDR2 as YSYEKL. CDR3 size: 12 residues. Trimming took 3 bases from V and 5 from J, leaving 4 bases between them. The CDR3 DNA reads TGCGCCAGCAGCCAGAGAACCGGGGAGCTGTTTTTT. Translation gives CASSQRTGELFF.

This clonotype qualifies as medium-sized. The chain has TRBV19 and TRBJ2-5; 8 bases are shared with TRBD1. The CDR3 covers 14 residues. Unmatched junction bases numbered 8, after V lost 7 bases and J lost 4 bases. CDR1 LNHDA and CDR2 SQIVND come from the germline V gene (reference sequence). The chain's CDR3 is CASKPDRGRETQYF. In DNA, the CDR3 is TGTGCCAGTAAGCCAGACAGGGGTCGAGAGACCCAGTACTTC.

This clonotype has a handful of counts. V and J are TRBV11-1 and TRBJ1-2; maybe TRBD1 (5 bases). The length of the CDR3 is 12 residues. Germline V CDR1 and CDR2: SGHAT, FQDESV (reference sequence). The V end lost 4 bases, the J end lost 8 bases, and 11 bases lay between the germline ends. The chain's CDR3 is CASSWGGDGYTF. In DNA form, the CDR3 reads TGTGCCAGCAGCTGGGGAGGGGACGGCTACACCTTC.

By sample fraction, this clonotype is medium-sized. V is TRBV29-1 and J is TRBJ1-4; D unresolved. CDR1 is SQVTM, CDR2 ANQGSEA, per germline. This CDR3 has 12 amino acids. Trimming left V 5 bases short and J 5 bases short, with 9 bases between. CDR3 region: CSVSWSNEKLFF. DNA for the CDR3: TGCAGCGTTAGTTGGAGCAATGAAAAACTGTTTTTT.

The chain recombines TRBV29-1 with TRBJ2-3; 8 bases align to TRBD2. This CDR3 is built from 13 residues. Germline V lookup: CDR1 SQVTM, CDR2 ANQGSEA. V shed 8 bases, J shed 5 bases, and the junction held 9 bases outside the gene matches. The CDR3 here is CSLLAGGVDTQYF. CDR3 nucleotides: TGCAGCCTGCTGGCGGGGGGAGTAGATACGCAGTATTTT.

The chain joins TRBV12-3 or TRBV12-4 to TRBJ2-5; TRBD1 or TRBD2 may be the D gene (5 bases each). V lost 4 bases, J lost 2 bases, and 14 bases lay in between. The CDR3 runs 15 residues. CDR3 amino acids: CASSSTWDRQETQYF. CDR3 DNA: TGTGCCAGCAGTTCGACCTGGGACCGACAAGAGACCCAGTACTTC.